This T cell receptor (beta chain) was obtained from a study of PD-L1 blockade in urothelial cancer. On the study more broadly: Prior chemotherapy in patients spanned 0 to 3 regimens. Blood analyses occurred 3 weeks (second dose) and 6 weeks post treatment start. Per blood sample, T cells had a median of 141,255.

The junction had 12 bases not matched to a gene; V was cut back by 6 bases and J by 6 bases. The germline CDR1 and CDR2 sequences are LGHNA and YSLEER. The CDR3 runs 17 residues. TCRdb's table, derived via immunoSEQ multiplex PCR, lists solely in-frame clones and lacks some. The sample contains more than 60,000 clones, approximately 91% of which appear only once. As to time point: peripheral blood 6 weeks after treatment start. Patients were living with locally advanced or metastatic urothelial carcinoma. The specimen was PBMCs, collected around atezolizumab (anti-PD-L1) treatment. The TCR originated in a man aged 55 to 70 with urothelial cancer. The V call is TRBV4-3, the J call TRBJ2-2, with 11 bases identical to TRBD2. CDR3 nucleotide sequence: TGCGCCAGCAGTCCCCCCCGGGTAGCGGGAGGGCCCGGGGAGCTGTTTTTT. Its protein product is CASSPPRVAGGPGELFF.